These T cell receptor beta chains were read from a single sample in a study of cytomegalovirus exposure and HLA in healthy donors. TCRdb keeps only in-frame clones here, not all; method: immunoSEQ multiplex PCR. This table has 65,000 to 90,000 clones, roughly 78% appearing once. Sample: PBMCs. Receptor source: a man younger than 45 in good health and CMV-seronegative. The CDR3 runs from the conserved cysteine through the conserved F or W. A D gene is named only where the DNA matches it firmly. Rows may omit the clone size; those that give it use once, few, many or a size class.

d_gene,abundance,len,j_gene,v_gene,CDR3aa,CDR3nt
TRBD1,NA,13,TRBJ1-2,TRBV6-1,CASSAGTGHGYTF,TGTGCCAGCAGCGCCGGGACAGGTCATGGCTACACCTTC
TRBD1,NA,14,TRBJ2-7,TRBV5-1,CASSLGQGSYEQYF,TGCGCCAGCAGCTTGGGACAGGGGTCCTACGAGCAGTACTTC
NA,NA,15,TRBJ2-5,TRBV7-9,CASSLARGAEETQYF,TGTGCCAGCAGCTTAGCGCGTGGGGCTGAAGAGACCCAGTACTTC
TRBD2,NA,15,TRBJ2-1,TRBV5-1,CASSLDLAGVGEQFF,TGCGCCAGCAGCTTGGATCTAGCGGGAGTGGGTGAGCAGTTCTTC
NA,NA,13,TRBJ2-7,TRBV5-6,CASCQRGFYEQYF,TGTGCCAGCTGCCAGCGTGGGTTCTACGAGCAGTACTTC
NA,NA,12,TRBJ1-4,TRBV28,CASSLFGEKLFF,TGTGCCAGCAGTTTGTTCGGTGAAAAACTGTTTTTT
NA,NA,16,TRBJ1-2,TRBV27,CASSRGVGGGNYGYTF,TGTGCCAGCAGCCGCGGGGTTGGAGGTGGAAACTATGGCTACACCTTC
NA,NA,15,TRBJ1-3,TRBV4-3,CASSQGRQSGNTIYF,TGCGCCAGCAGCCAAGGAAGACAGTCAGGAAACACCATATATTTT
NA,NA,15,TRBJ2-5,TRBV10-3,CAISVRADKQETQYF,TGTGCCATCAGTGTGAGGGCAGATAAACAAGAGACCCAGTACTTC
NA,NA,13,TRBJ1-5,TRBV6-5,CASTNLLGQPQHF,TGTGCCAGCACCAACTTATTGGGCCAGCCCCAGCATTTT
TRBD1,NA,13,TRBJ1-4,TRBV6-6,CASQGQGSEKLFF,TGTGCCAGCCAGGGACAGGGAAGTGAAAAACTGTTTTTT
NA,NA,16,TRBJ2-2,TRBV5-4,CASSLGLISGAGELFF,TGTGCCAGCAGCTTGGGACTTATAAGTGGCGCCGGGGAGCTGTTTTTT
TRBD1,NA,14,TRBJ2-7,TRBV7-2,CASSHDRGSYEQYF,TGTGCCAGCAGCCACGACAGGGGGTCCTACGAGCAGTACTTC
NA,few,12,TRBJ1-2,TRBV7-9,CASSLDIDGYTF,TGTGCCAGCAGCCTCGATATAGATGGCTACACCTTC
NA,NA,13,TRBJ1-6,TRBV7-9,CASSLTLNSPLHF,TGTGCCAGCAGCTTGACTCTGAATTCACCCCTCCACTTT
TRBD2,NA,19,TRBJ2-7,TRBV7-9,CASSLGWDGTPRGGHEQYF,TGTGCCAGCAGCTTAGGATGGGACGGGACGCCTCGGGGGGGACACGAGCAGTACTTC
NA,few,16,TRBJ2-2,TRBV12-5,CASGSRPGGVTGELFF,TGTGCTAGTGGTTCCCGGCCGGGGGGCGTCACCGGGGAGCTGTTTTTT
TRBD1,NA,14,TRBJ2-7,TRBV10-2,CASRPGQGSYEQYF,TGCGCCAGCAGACCGGGACAGGGTTCCTACGAGCAGTACTTC
TRBD1,NA,18,TRBJ2-7,TRBV7-2,CASSLGSFLGQGSNEQYF,TGTGCCAGCAGCTTAGGGTCTTTCTTGGGACAGGGGAGCAACGAGCAGTACTTC
NA,NA,17,TRBJ2-6,TRBV7-9,CASSLSGGTSGANVLTF,TGTGCCAGCAGCTTATCCGGCGGAACCTCTGGGGCCAACGTCCTGACTTTC
TRBD1,NA,14,TRBJ1-2,TRBV25-1,CASSDFDRGGGYTF,TGTGCCAGCAGTGATTTCGACAGGGGAGGTGGCTACACCTTC
TRBD1,NA,15,TRBJ1-1,TRBV5-4,CASSLMGQGHTEAFF,TGTGCCAGCAGCTTGATGGGACAGGGCCACACTGAAGCTTTCTTT
TRBD2,NA,14,TRBJ2-1,TRBV10-1,CASSESGRRNEQFF,TGCGCCAGCAGTGAGAGCGGGAGACGGAATGAGCAGTTCTTC
NA,NA,12,TRBJ1-2,TRBV12-1,CASSFDRGGYTF,TGTGCCAGCAGCTTCGACAGGGGTGGCTACACCTTC
NA,NA,12,TRBJ2-7,TRBV5-1,CASSMDIYEQYF,TGCGCCAGCAGTATGGACATCTACGAGCAGTACTTC
TRBD1,NA,13,TRBJ1-3,TRBV30,CAWDRAGGNTIYF,TGTGCCTGGGACAGGGCAGGAGGAAACACCATATATTTT
TRBD2,once,17,TRBJ2-1,TRBV4-1,CASSFGTSGSYYNEQFF,TGCGCCAGCAGCTTTGGGACTAGCGGGAGTTACTACAATGAGCAGTTCTTC
NA,NA,15,TRBJ1-1,TRBV29-1,CSVPSGPGVNTEAFF,TGCAGCGTCCCGTCGGGTCCAGGGGTGAACACTGAAGCTTTCTTT
NA,once,12,TRBJ1-1,TRBV29-1,CSVDRGAAEAFF,TGCAGCGTTGATAGGGGTGCGGCTGAAGCTTTCTTT
NA,NA,14,TRBJ2-5,TRBV27,CASSFLGRQETQYF,TGTGCCAGCAGCTTCCTAGGGAGGCAAGAGACCCAGTACTTC
NA,NA,11,TRBJ1-2,TRBV30,CAWAGQPRCTF,TGTGCCTGGGCGGGCCAACCTCGATGCACCTTC
TRBD1,NA,18,TRBJ1-2,TRBV18,CASSSTTGTGTPSAGYTF,TGTGCCAGCTCATCGACGACCGGGACAGGGACCCCATCAGCAGGCTACACCTTC
TRBD1,NA,17,TRBJ2-5,TRBV5-4,CASSSPGTGGARETQYF,TGTGCCAGCAGCTCCCCCGGGACAGGGGGCGCGAGAGAGACCCAGTACTTC
NA,NA,12,TRBJ2-5,TRBV29-1,CSVEGSGKTQYF,TGCAGCGTTGAGGGGTCGGGGAAGACCCAGTACTTC
TRBD1,NA,14,TRBJ1-2,TRBV2,CASRDRGRDYGYTF,TGTGCCAGCAGGGACAGGGGGCGTGACTATGGCTACACCTTC
NA,few,14,TRBJ2-7,TRBV4-3,CASSPAQGGYEQYF,TGCGCCAGCAGCCCCGCGCAGGGGGGTTACGAGCAGTACTTC
NA,NA,14,TRBJ2-7,TRBV5-1,CASSLAAEIYEQYF,TGCGCCAGCAGCTTGGCCGCGGAGATCTACGAGCAGTACTTC
NA,NA,17,TRBJ1-4,TRBV19,CASIAPGQGPIYEKLFF,TGTGCCAGTATCGCTCCGGGACAAGGACCCATTTATGAAAAACTGTTTTTT
NA,NA,12,TRBJ2-3,TRBV5-4,CASRDGGDTQYF,TGTGCCAGCAGGGACGGGGGAGATACGCAGTATTTT
NA,NA,14,TRBJ1-2,TRBV7-6,CASSPGRGTYGYTF,TGTGCCAGCAGCCCCGGTCGGGGGACCTATGGCTACACCTTC
TRBD1,NA,16,TRBJ2-5,TRBV6-1,CASSESTGDGEETQYF,TGTGCCAGCAGTGAGTCTACAGGGGATGGGGAAGAGACCCAGTACTTC
NA,NA,13,TRBJ1-2,TRBV30,CAWSVRGRDGYTF,TGTGCCTGGAGTGTACGCGGGAGAGATGGCTACACCTTC
TRBD1,NA,15,TRBJ2-2,TRBV7-2,CASSFRGTGTGELFF,TGTGCCAGCAGCTTTAGAGGGACAGGCACCGGGGAGCTGTTTTTT
NA,NA,15,TRBJ2-3,TRBV7-7,CASSLGLSSTDTQYF,TGTGCTAGCAGCTTGGGACTTTCCAGCACAGATACGCAGTATTTT